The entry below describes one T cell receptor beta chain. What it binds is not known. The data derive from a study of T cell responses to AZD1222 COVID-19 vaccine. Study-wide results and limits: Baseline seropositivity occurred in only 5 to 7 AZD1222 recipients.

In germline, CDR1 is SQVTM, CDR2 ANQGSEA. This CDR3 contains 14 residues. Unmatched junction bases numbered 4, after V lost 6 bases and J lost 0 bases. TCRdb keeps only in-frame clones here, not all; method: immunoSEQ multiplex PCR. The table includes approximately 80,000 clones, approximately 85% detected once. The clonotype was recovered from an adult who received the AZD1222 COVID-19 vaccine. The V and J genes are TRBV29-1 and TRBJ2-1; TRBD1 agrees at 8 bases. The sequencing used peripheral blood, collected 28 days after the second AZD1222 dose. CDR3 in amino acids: CSVRTGSSYNEQFF. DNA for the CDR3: TGCAGCGTGCGGACAGGGAGCTCCTACAATGAGCAGTTCTTC.